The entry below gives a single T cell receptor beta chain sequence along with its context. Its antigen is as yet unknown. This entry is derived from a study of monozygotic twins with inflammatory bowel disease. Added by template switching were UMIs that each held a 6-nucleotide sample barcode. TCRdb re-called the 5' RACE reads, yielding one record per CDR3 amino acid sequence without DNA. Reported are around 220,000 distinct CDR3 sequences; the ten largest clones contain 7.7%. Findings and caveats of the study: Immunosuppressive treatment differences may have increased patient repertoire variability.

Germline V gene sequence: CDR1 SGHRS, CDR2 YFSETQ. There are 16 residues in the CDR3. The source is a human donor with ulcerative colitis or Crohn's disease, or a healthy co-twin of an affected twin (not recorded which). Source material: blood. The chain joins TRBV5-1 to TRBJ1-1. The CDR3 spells CASSLDRLLLNTEAFF.